The present entry profiles one T cell receptor beta chain with its context. Its target is unknown. Assay version v3.0 of immunoSEQ was used, and it was run at survey level. Sequenced by immunoSEQ multiplex PCR; TCRdb stores in-frame clones only, minus some. The sample has some 40,000 clones; around 83% are singletons. The germline V and J ends were trimmed by 3 bases and 3 bases, with 8 bases remaining between them. This CDR3 spans 13 amino acids. CDR1 SGHNT and CDR2 YENEEA come from the germline V gene. These data are taken from a study of long-term antiretroviral therapy in people with HIV. At the level of the study: The study's earliest collections predate the 2015 immediate-ART recommendation by about a decade.

Study conclusions and caveats: Whereas controls had wider CDR3 length ranges, HIV repertoires had narrower ones. In samples taken after ART, diversity increased but remained below transplant donor control levels.

The TCR sequence derives from a man younger than 30 with HIV. V usage is TRBV11-3 and J usage is TRBJ1-1; D not resolved. The sample was unsorted PBMCs, taken 1 year after starting antiretroviral therapy. The CDR3 DNA is TGTGCCAGCAGCTTGAGCGGCTACACTGAAGCTTTCTTT. Translating gives CASSLSGYTEAFF.